A single sample is the source of the 22 T cell receptor beta chains below, sequenced in a study of blood T cell repertoires in COVID-19. Method: immunoSEQ multiplex PCR; TCRdb's copy keeps in-frame clones and lacks some. The profile shows about 98,000 clones, 82% of them singletons. The sequenced material came from peripheral blood. All receptors come from a man aged 70-80 years with active or convalescent COVID-19.

This chain uses TRBV3-1 (or the pseudogene TRBV3-2) with TRBJ2-6; 7 bases are a match to TRBD1. Looked up from germline, CDR1 is LGHDT and CDR2 is YNNKEL (reference sequence). V lost 4 bases, J lost 0 bases, and 6 bases stayed unmatched. CDR3 length: 17 amino acids. The CDR3 reads CASSPTGLSSGANVLTF. The CDR3, as DNA: TGTGCCAGCAGCCCGACAGGGCTCAGCTCTGGGGCCAACGTCCTGACTTTC.

The chain uses TRBV4-1 and TRBJ1-5, with TRBD1 identical over 9 bases. V shed 5 bases and J 3 bases; nucleotides not matched to a gene: 8. The CDR3 covers 16 residues. CDR1 is MGHRA, CDR2 YSYEKL, per germline. The CDR3 protein is CASSADRGRHNQPQHF. The CDR3 DNA sequence: TGCGCCAGCAGCGCGGACAGGGGCCGTCACAATCAGCCCCAGCATTTT.

CDR3 nucleotide sequence: TGTGCCAGCACCTCCATGGGCAGTCAGCCCCAGCATTTT. Amino acids: CASTSMGSQPQHF. The chain combines TRBV7-9 with TRBJ1-5; D not certain. The V gene's germline CDR1 is SEHNR and CDR2 FQNEAQ (reference sequence). This CDR3 region has 13 residues. The V gene lost 7 bases and the J gene lost 6 bases, with 13 bases spanning the gap.

This chain uses TRBV6-6 with TRBJ1-5; 10 bases line up with TRBD1. The CDR3 is 14 residues long. In germline, CDR1 is MNHNY, CDR2 SVGAGI (reference sequence). Germline trimming cut 2 bases from V and 6 bases from J; bases unmatched to any gene: 1. The CDR3 loop is CASSYRDRGQPQHF. The DNA of the CDR3 is TGTGCCAGCAGTTACCGGGACAGGGGTCAGCCCCAGCATTTT.

The chain links TRBV5-4 to TRBJ2-1; the D is unclear. Deletions cut 0 bases from V and 2 bases from J, with 9 bases between. Per the germline V gene, CDR1 is SGHNT and CDR2 is YYREEE (reference sequence). The CDR3 spans 15 residues. In DNA form, the CDR3 reads TGTGCCAGCAGCTTGGAACTAAAGACCTACAATGAGCAGTTCTTC. This sequence encodes CASSLELKTYNEQFF.

The rearrangement joins TRBV10-3 to TRBJ2-7; 9 bases align to TRBD2. Germline lookup yields CDR1 ENHRY and CDR2 SYGVKD. V lost 8 bases to trimming and J lost 7 bases; unmatched junction nucleotides: 6. This CDR3 has 12 residues. The CDR3 DNA reads TGTGCCATCCGCAGCGCGGGGGGGGAGCAGTACTTC. Translating it yields CAIRSAGGEQYF.

This rearrangement joins TRBV19 to TRBJ2-7; 7 nucleotides match TRBD1. Losses at the gene ends were 6 bases for V and 4 bases for J; bases not matched to a gene: 6. CDR3 length: 13 amino acids. In germline, CDR1 is LNHDA, CDR2 SQIVND (reference sequence). This chain's CDR3 is CASSRDRAYEQYF. CDR3 nucleotide sequence: TGTGCCAGTAGCCGGGACAGAGCTTACGAGCAGTACTTC.

The V gene is TRBV12-5, the J gene TRBJ2-5; D unclear. The germline gives CDR1 LGHNT, CDR2 FRNRAP. Trimming stripped 8 bases from V and 5 bases from J, with 15 bases between. The CDR3 has 13 residues. CDR3: CASTSTLEETQYF. CDR3 DNA: TGTGCTAGTACATCGACCCTGGAGGAGACCCAGTACTTC.

The chain combines TRBV4-2 with TRBJ2-3; no reliable D call. Trimming stripped 1 base from V and 2 bases from J, with 4 bases between. The germline V gene has CDR1 LGHNA and CDR2 YNFKEQ. This CDR3 is built from 13 residues. CDR3 coding DNA: TGTGCCAGCAGCCAAGGGCCCACAGATACGCAGTATTTT. The encoded protein is CASSQGPTDTQYF.

This clone was recorded at least ten times. V gene TRBV24-1 combines with J gene TRBJ2-1, with TRBD2 matching over 7 bases. Germline CDR1 KGHDR, CDR2 SFDVKD. This CDR3 region has 14 residues. V shed 9 bases and J 7 bases; nucleotides not matched to a gene: 11. This CDR3 is CATSQPSGGNEQFF. In nucleotides, the CDR3 is TGTGCCACCTCCCAACCCTCGGGGGGAAATGAGCAGTTCTTC.

The CDR3 spells CASSVSGQGDQPQHF. The CDR3 bases are TGTGCCAGCAGCGTATCCGGACAGGGTGATCAGCCCCAGCATTTT. The rearrangement links TRBV9 to TRBJ1-5; 8 positions match TRBD1. The junction had 5 bases not matched to a gene; V was cut back by 1 base and J by 5 bases. This CDR3 has 15 residues. Germline V gives CDR1 SGDLS, CDR2 YYNGEE. Full variable domain (remainder filled in from reference TRBV9 and TRBJ1-5): DSGVTQTPKHLITATGQRVTLRCSPRSGDLSVYWYQQSLDQGLQFLIQYYNGEERAKGNILERFSAQQFPDLHSELNLSSLELGDSALYFCASSVSGQGDQPQHFGDGTRLSIL.

The table lists this clone with a count of one. The chain links TRBV7-9 to TRBJ2-7, with 7 bases aligning to TRBD1. The V gene's germline CDR1 is SEHNR and CDR2 FQNEAQ (reference sequence). This CDR3 is 13 amino acids long. With 5 bases clipped from V and 5 bases from J, the junction kept 6 bases outside the gene matches. The CDR3 is CASSLRQGHEQYF. In nucleotides, the CDR3 is TGTGCCAGCAGCCTCCGACAGGGCCACGAGCAGTACTTC.

The chain couples TRBV21-1 to TRBJ1-2; the D call in the table, TRBD1, was not verified against the DNA. TRBV21-1 is listed as a pseudogene. CDR3 length: 17 residues. The CDR3 here is CASSKEVRTGGNYGYTF. As DNA, the CDR3 is TGTGCCAGCAGCAAAGAGGTGCGTACAGGGGGCAACTATGGCTACACCTTC.

This clone was observed at least ten times. The chain uses TRBV16 and TRBJ2-3; 8 bases match TRBD2. V shed 1 base, J shed 5 bases, and the junction held 5 bases outside the gene matches. Germline loops: CDR1 KGHSY, CDR2 FQNENV. The CDR3 has 15 amino acids. DNA of the CDR3: TGTGCCAGCAGCCAATATCTCGCGGGAGGAGATACGCAGTATTTT. As protein: CASSQYLAGGDTQYF.

The chain recombines TRBV4-2 with TRBJ1-5; TRBD1 agrees at 8 bases. V shed 3 bases, J shed 7 bases, and the junction held 5 bases outside the gene matches. Germline V gene data show CDR1 as LGHNA and CDR2 as YNFKEQ. The CDR3 runs 14 residues. In nucleotides, the CDR3 is TGTGCCAGCAGCCAGGCACAGGGGGACCAGCCCCAGCATTTT. Its translation: CASSQAQGDQPQHF.

V is TRBV2 and J is TRBJ2-6, with 9 bases aligning to TRBD2. The CDR3 consists of 20 residues. The trim removed 4 bases at V and 0 bases at J, leaving 13 bases unmatched. Germline V gene sequence: CDR1 SNHLY, CDR2 FYNNEI. The CDR3 here is CASSALAGNLIFSGANVLTF. CDR3 bases: TGTGCCAGCAGTGCACTAGCGGGCAACCTTATATTCTCTGGGGCCAACGTCCTGACTTTC.

The chain joins TRBV10-3 to TRBJ2-3, with D perhaps matching TRBD1 (6 bases). V lost 6 bases and J lost 4, with 8 bases in between. The CDR3 runs to 12 residues. Germline values: CDR1 ENHRY, CDR2 SYGVKD. The CDR3 is CAISPGADTQYF. For the CDR3, the DNA is TGTGCCATCAGCCCAGGGGCAGATACGCAGTATTTT.

V usage is TRBV29-1 and J usage is TRBJ1-4; no reliable D call. The CDR3 is 12 residues long. Trimming removed 4 bases at V and 7 bases at J, with 10 bases between. Germline CDR1 reads SQVTM; CDR2 reads ANQGSEA. Here the CDR3 DNA reads TGCAGCGTTGTCTTACCCGGTGAAAAACTGTTTTTT. It yields the protein CSVVLPGEKLFF.

V usage is TRBV2 and J usage is TRBJ2-1, with D tentatively TRBD2 (6 bases). Trimming stripped 6 bases from V and 5 bases from J, with 14 bases between. Germline V lookup: CDR1 SNHLY, CDR2 FYNNEI. This CDR3 region has 14 residues. CDR3 bases: TGTGCCAGCAGCAAAGCGGGCGGACACAATGAGCAGTTCTTC. Its protein product is CASSKAGGHNEQFF.

This rearrangement joins TRBV11-3 to TRBJ2-3, with TRBD2 matching 7 bases. The J segment lost 2 bases and the V segment lost 5 bases, leaving 10 bases of the junction unmatched. The CDR3 sequence is 16 residues long. The V gene's germline CDR1 is SGHNT and CDR2 YENEEA. The CDR3 reads CASSRLVGGSTDTQYF. CDR3 nucleotide sequence: TGTGCCAGCAGCCGATTGGTGGGGGGGTCCACAGATACGCAGTATTTT. Supplemented by reference TRBV11-3 and TRBJ2-3, the full variable domain reads EAGVVQSPRYKIIEKKQPVAFWCNPISGHNTLYWYLQNLGQGPELLIRYENEEAVDDSQLPKDRFSAERLKGVDSTLKIQPAELGDSAVYLCASSRLVGGSTDTQYFGPGTRLTVL.

The chain joins TRBV15 to TRBJ1-2; no clear D. The CDR3 contains 13 residues. Germline assignment: CDR1 LNHNV and CDR2 YYDKDF (reference sequence). The V gene lost 0 bases and the J gene lost 2 bases, with 4 bases spanning the gap. The CDR3, as DNA: TGTGCCACCAGCAGAGACCCAAACTATGGCTACACCTTC. Its protein product is CATSRDPNYGYTF.

This clone was recorded a few times. The genes are TRBV6-6 and TRBJ1-6; 8 bases agree with TRBD1. Trimming removed 0 bases from V and 12 bases from J; junction bases left unmatched: 4. CDR3 length equals 14 residues. From germline, CDR1 is MNHNY and CDR2 SVGAGI (reference sequence). DNA for the CDR3: TGTGCCAGCAGTTACTCGGAGGACAGGGTACCCCTCCACTTT. Residues: CASSYSEDRVPLHF.